This T cell receptor beta chain came from a study of shared clonotypes between healthy human individuals. Naive CD8 populations comprised CD45RO-negative cells positively selected for CCR7, excluding terminally differentiated effector memory CD45RA+ cells. TCRdb keeps only in-frame clones here, not all; method: immunoSEQ multiplex PCR. The data hold under 2,000,000 clones, with about 95% observed a single time. The junction had 7 bases not matched to a gene; V was cut back by 2 bases and J by 7 bases. The germline gives CDR1 MGHRA, CDR2 YSYEKL. This CDR3 has 15 residues. Sequencing input: naive CD8+ T cells sorted from blood. This receptor was identified in a man aged 18-30 years in good health. The chain links TRBV4-1 to TRBJ2-2; 7 positions agree with TRBD1. The CDR3 reads CASSQPTGAHGELFF. CDR3 nucleotide sequence: TGCGCCAGCAGCCAACCAACAGGGGCCCACGGGGAGCTGTTTTTT.